The present T cell receptor beta chain was sequenced within a study of blood T cell repertoires in COVID-19. The authors' processing: Amplification of reference gene primers provided the estimated nucleated cell counts. Method: immunoSEQ multiplex PCR; TCRdb's copy keeps in-frame clones and lacks some. V and J calls plus clone size are reproduced from that table; the DNA served to infer D and trimming. The sample carries a few hundred thousand clones, approximately 88% recorded once. Germline CDR1 KGHSH, CDR2 LQKENI. Germline trimming cut 3 bases from V and 7 bases from J; bases unmatched to any gene: 8. This CDR3 region has 15 residues.

Sequencing used peripheral blood. This rearrangement joins TRBV18 to TRBJ1-3; 8 bases agree with TRBD1. The sequence derives from a woman aged 25-40 years with COVID-19, enrolled during active disease. This chain's CDR3 is CASSPDQTGANTIYF. CDR3 nucleotide sequence: TGTGCCAGCTCACCCGACCAGACAGGGGCGAACACCATATATTTT. Full variable domain (remainder filled in from reference TRBV18 and TRBJ1-3): NAGVMQNPRHLVRRRGQEARLRCSPMKGHSHVYWYRQLPEEGLKFMVYLQKENIIDESGMPKERFSAEFPKEGPSILRIQQVVRGDSAAYFCASSPDQTGANTIYFGEGSWLTVV.